The rows below give T cell receptor beta chains drawn from one sample of a study of cytomegalovirus exposure and HLA in healthy donors. TCRdb's table, derived via immunoSEQ multiplex PCR, lists solely in-frame clones and lacks some. In the table there are roughly 130,000 clones, roughly 80% of which are singletons. Sequenced input: PBMCs. The origin of the receptors is a man aged 25-45 years in good health and CMV-seronegative. Each CDR3 is given with its conserved first and last residue. The D gene is left open where the match is weak. Size is stated for part of the rows, as once, few or many counts, or as a class when the clone is expanded.

J gene: TRBJ1-1
D gene: .
V gene: TRBV28
clone size: .
CDR3 protein: CASSPPGSLSTEAFF

J gene: TRBJ1-5
D gene: .
V gene: TRBV19
clone size: few
CDR3 protein: CASSSGQPQHF

J gene: TRBJ1-3
D gene: TRBD1
V gene: TRBV2
clone size: .
CDR3 protein: CASRRGQVAGGNTIYF

J gene: TRBJ2-3
D gene: .
V gene: TRBV9
clone size: .
CDR3 protein: CASSGDGNTQYF

J gene: TRBJ1-3
D gene: TRBD1
V gene: TRBV28
clone size: .
CDR3 protein: CASSYDRGLGNTIYF

J gene: TRBJ2-5
D gene: TRBD2
V gene: TRBV7-2
clone size: .
CDR3 protein: CASSLGITGLAGLQETQYF

J gene: TRBJ2-3
D gene: TRBD2
V gene: TRBV5-1
clone size: .
CDR3 protein: CASSRLAGDADTQYF

J gene: TRBJ2-7
D gene: .
V gene: TRBV7-9
clone size: .
CDR3 protein: CASSQGGFEQYF

J gene: TRBJ1-1
D gene: .
V gene: TRBV6-1
clone size: .
CDR3 protein: CASSGRVQGLSEAFF

J gene: TRBJ1-2
D gene: TRBD1
V gene: TRBV25-1
clone size: .
CDR3 protein: CASSDQGARGYTF

J gene: TRBJ2-3
D gene: .
V gene: TRBV5-1
clone size: .
CDR3 protein: CASSIGTSVPGTQYF

J gene: TRBJ1-2
D gene: TRBD1
V gene: TRBV18
clone size: .
CDR3 protein: CASSQETGFYGYTF

J gene: TRBJ1-1
D gene: TRBD1
V gene: TRBV7-8
clone size: once
CDR3 protein: CASSSQQGSEAFF

J gene: TRBJ1-3
D gene: .
V gene: TRBV18
clone size: .
CDR3 protein: CASSPISGAGNTIYF

J gene: TRBJ1-2
D gene: TRBD1
V gene: TRBV29-1
clone size: .
CDR3 protein: CSVGTGLDGYPF

J gene: TRBJ2-7
D gene: TRBD2
V gene: TRBV27
clone size: .
CDR3 protein: CASSLTSGNLYEQYF

J gene: TRBJ2-1
D gene: TRBD2
V gene: TRBV7-8
clone size: .
CDR3 protein: CASSLGTSGSRDEQFF

J gene: TRBJ2-3
D gene: .
V gene: TRBV18
clone size: .
CDR3 protein: CASSPFEGSTDTQYF

J gene: TRBJ2-2
D gene: .
V gene: TRBV25-1
clone size: .
CDR3 protein: CASSEYPDSPPGELFF

J gene: TRBJ1-4
D gene: TRBD1
V gene: TRBV4-1
clone size: .
CDR3 protein: CASSQEPGQGNEKLFF

J gene: TRBJ2-2
D gene: .
V gene: TRBV28
clone size: .
CDR3 protein: CASINNRVRTGELFF

J gene: TRBJ2-7
D gene: TRBD1
V gene: TRBV7-2
clone size: medium-sized
CDR3 protein: CASSSYSGTGRDEQYF

J gene: TRBJ2-7
D gene: TRBD2
V gene: TRBV10-3
clone size: few
CDR3 protein: CAIKPGLAGCEQYF

J gene: TRBJ2-2
D gene: .
V gene: TRBV7-2
clone size: .
CDR3 protein: CASSPSRSNTGELFF

J gene: TRBJ1-1
D gene: .
V gene: TRBV29-1
clone size: .
CDR3 protein: CSVGGPTRGTEAFF

J gene: TRBJ1-5
D gene: .
V gene: TRBV28
clone size: .
CDR3 protein: CASSPSGRDNQPQHF

J gene: TRBJ2-7
D gene: TRBD1
V gene: TRBV6-6
clone size: once
CDR3 protein: CASSKDRTSYEQYF

J gene: TRBJ2-7
D gene: .
V gene: TRBV5-4
clone size: .
CDR3 protein: CASSTQGDHSYEQYF

J gene: TRBJ2-5
D gene: TRBD2
V gene: TRBV18
clone size: .
CDR3 protein: CASSPPSSGSAETQYF

J gene: TRBJ2-7
D gene: TRBD2
V gene: TRBV7-2
clone size: .
CDR3 protein: CASSLGGTRNEQYF

J gene: TRBJ1-1
D gene: .
V gene: TRBV7-8
clone size: .
CDR3 protein: CASSFEGTNTEAFF

J gene: TRBJ2-1
D gene: TRBD1
V gene: TRBV7-2
clone size: .
CDR3 protein: CASSLVTGGSYNEQFF

J gene: TRBJ2-1
D gene: TRBD2
V gene: TRBV11-3
clone size: .
CDR3 protein: CASSLGRLAGGRSSYNEQFF

J gene: TRBJ2-1
D gene: TRBD2
V gene: TRBV7-6
clone size: once
CDR3 protein: CASAQTSGYNEQFF

J gene: TRBJ2-5
D gene: TRBD1
V gene: TRBV5-4
clone size: .
CDR3 protein: CASSPGTGDNQETQYF

J gene: TRBJ1-4
D gene: TRBD1
V gene: TRBV29-1
clone size: .
CDR3 protein: CSIEDRESTNEKLFF

J gene: TRBJ2-1
D gene: .
V gene: TRBV29-1
clone size: .
CDR3 protein: CSVGGADSYNEQFF